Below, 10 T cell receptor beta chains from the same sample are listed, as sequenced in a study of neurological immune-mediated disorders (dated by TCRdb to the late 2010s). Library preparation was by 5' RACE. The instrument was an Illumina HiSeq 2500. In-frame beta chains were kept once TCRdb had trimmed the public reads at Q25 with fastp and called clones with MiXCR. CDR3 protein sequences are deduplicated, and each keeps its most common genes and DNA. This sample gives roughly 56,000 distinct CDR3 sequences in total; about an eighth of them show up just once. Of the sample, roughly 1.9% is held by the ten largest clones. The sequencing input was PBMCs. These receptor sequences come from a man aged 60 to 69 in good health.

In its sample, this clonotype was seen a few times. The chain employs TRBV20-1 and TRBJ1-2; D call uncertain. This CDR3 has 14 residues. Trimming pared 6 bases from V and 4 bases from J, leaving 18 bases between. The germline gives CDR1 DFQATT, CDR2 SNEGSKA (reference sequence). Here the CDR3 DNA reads TGCAGTGCCCACCCAATCGGGCAAGCCTATGGCTACACCTTC. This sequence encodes CSAHPIGQAYGYTF.

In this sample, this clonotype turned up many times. The CDR3 region has the DNA TGTGCCAGCAGCTTAGGACCTAATAGCAATCAGCCCCAGCATTTT. Translation gives CASSLGPNSNQPQHF. The J gene is TRBJ1-5, the V gene TRBV7-6; D not certain. Germline V CDR1 and CDR2: SGHVS, FNYEAQ. V was clipped by 1 base and J by 0 bases, with 7 bases between them. The CDR3 loop spans 15 amino acids.

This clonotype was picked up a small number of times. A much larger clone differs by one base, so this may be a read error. The CDR3 spells CVSSPAPGQLYNEQFF. As DNA, the CDR3 is TGTGTCAGCAGCCCCGCTCCGGGACAGTTGTACAATGAGCAGTTCTTC. The chain uses TRBV5-5 and TRBJ2-1; 7 bases align to TRBD1. Looked up from germline, CDR1 is SGHKS and CDR2 is YYEKEE (reference sequence). This CDR3 contains 16 residues.

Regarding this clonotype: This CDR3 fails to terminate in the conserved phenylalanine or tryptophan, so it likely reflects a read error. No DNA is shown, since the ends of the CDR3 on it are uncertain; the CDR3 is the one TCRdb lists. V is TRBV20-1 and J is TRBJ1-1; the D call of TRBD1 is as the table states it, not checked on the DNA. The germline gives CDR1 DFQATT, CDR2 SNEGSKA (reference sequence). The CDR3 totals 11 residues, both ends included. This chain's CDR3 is CSARENTEGFL.

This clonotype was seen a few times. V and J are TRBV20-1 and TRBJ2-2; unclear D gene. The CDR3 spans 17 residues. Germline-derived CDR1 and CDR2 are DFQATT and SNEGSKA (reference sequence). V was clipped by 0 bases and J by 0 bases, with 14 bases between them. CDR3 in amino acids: CSARDAGRPSNTGELFF. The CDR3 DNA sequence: TGCAGTGCTAGAGATGCCGGTCGCCCCTCGAACACCGGGGAGCTGTTTTTT.

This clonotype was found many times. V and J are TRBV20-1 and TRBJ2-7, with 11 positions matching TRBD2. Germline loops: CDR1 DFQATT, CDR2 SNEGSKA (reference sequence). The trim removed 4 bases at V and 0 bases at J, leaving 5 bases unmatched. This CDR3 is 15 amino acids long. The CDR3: CSANSGGAYSYEQYF. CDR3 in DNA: TGCAGTGCTAATAGCGGGGGGGCTTACTCCTACGAGCAGTACTTC.

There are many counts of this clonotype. The CDR3 nucleotides read TGCAGTGCTACGGACAATGAGCAGTTCTTC. Translation: CSATDNEQFF. J is TRBJ2-1 and V is TRBV20-1; no firm D call. CDR1 DFQATT and CDR2 SNEGSKA come from the germline V gene (reference sequence). This CDR3 contains 10 residues. V dropped 4 bases and J dropped 5 bases, with 3 bases sitting between them.

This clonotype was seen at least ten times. The CDR3 DNA is TGCAGTGCCCAGCCCCTCGAGACCCAGTACTTC. It is translated as CSAQPLETQYF. The chain recombines TRBV20-1 with TRBJ2-5; D unresolved. The CDR3 sequence is 11 residues long. Germline V CDR1 and CDR2: DFQATT, SNEGSKA (reference sequence). Deletions cut 6 bases from V and 5 bases from J, with 10 bases between.

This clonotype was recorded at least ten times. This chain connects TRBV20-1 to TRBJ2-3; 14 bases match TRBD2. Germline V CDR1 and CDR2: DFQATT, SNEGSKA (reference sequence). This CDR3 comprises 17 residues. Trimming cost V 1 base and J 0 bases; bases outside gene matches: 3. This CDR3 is CSARGTSGGRSTDTQYF. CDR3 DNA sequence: TGCAGTGCTAGAGGGACTAGCGGGGGGCGGAGCACAGATACGCAGTATTTT.

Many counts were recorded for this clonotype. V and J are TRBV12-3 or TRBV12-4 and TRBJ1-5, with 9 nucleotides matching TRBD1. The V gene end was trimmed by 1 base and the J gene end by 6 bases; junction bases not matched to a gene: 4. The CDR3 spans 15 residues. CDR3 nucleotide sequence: TGTGCCAGCAGTTTAGTGGGACAGGGAAGTCAGCCCCAGCATTTT. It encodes CASSLVGQGSQPQHF.